A single sample is the source of the 3 T cell receptor beta chains below, sequenced in a study of post-analysis software for immune sequencing data (dated by TCRdb to between 2015 and 2017). Results the study describes overall, beyond this receptor: Significantly higher frequencies in patients than in controls were found for about 5 TRBV segments, including TRBV5-6, TRBV5-1 and TRBV20-1.

The library was obtained by PCR. Sequencing took place on an Illumina HiSeq 2500. Unique molecular identifiers were incorporated into TCR beta cDNA libraries to reduce PCR and sequencing biases. TCRdb's own reprocessing of the public reads used fastp at Q25 and MiXCR and kept productive beta chains. Identical CDR3 proteins give one entry, which carries the most common genes and DNA. A total of 750,000 to 900,000 distinct CDR3 sequences appear in this sample, around 42% of them only once. The ten largest clones represent roughly 4.9% of the sample. Antigens of these TCRs are unknown. Input material: blood. Receptor source: a girl aged 5 to 17 with multiple sclerosis.

V gene TRBV3-1 combines with J gene TRBJ2-1, with TRBD2 identical over 11 bases. CDR1 and CDR2 (germline): LGHDT, YNNKEL (reference sequence). The CDR3 has 16 residues. The V and J ends lost 1 base and 10 bases, in that order; junction bases with no gene match: 9. The CDR3 bases are TGTGCCAGCAGCCAAGCGGGACTAGCGGCCGGCAACGAGCAGTTCTTC. This translates into CASSQAGLAAGNEQFF.

This clonotype was seen a few times. This sequence joins TRBV5-1 and TRBJ2-7; 7 positions agree with TRBD2. V dropped 0 bases and J dropped 2; count of bases not matched to a gene: 8. Germline V CDR1 and CDR2: SGHRS, YFSETQ. The length of the CDR3 is 16 residues. CDR3 loop: CASSLGLAVLTYEQYF. The DNA for the CDR3 is TGCGCCAGCAGCTTGGGGCTAGCGGTTCTAACCTACGAGCAGTACTTC.

This clonotype was seen more than once but under ten times. V usage is TRBV12-3 or TRBV12-4 and J usage is TRBJ2-1; 14 nucleotides align to TRBD2. CDR3 length: 14 residues. The V gene end was trimmed by 5 bases and the J gene end by 12 bases; junction bases not matched to a gene: 6. CDR3 in amino acids: CASSGTSGSSGQFF. Here the CDR3 DNA reads TGTGCCAGCAGTGGGACTAGCGGGAGTAGTGGGCAGTTCTTC.